The 26 T cell receptor beta chains below were found in one sample sequenced in a study of post-analysis software for immune sequencing data. Each TCR beta cDNA library carried unique molecular identifiers. TCRdb recomputed calls from the PCR reads with MiXCR, one row per CDR3 protein. The sample yields over 300,000 distinct CDR3 sequences, less than 40% seen once. Regarding the study as a whole: Patients showed TRBV5-6, TRBV5-1 and TRBV20-1 among about five TRBV segments more frequent than in controls.

No antigen is known for these receptors. The specimen sequenced was blood. The receptors come from a girl aged 10 to 17 with multiple sclerosis.

On this clonotype itself: It may be a read error: a sequence one base away is much more abundant. The genes are TRBV9 and TRBJ2-7; 8 bases align to TRBD1. From germline, CDR1 is SGDLS and CDR2 YYNGEE. The length of the CDR3 is 14 residues. The CDR3 bases are TGTGCCAGCAGCGCTGGGACAGGAGCCTACAAGCAGTACTTC. Residues: CASSAGTGAYKQYF.

This chain joins TRBV5-5 and TRBJ2-4; possibly TRBD2 for D (5 bases). The J call may be incorrect, as the DNA end agrees better with TRBJ2-7. Germline V CDR1 and CDR2: SGHKS, YYEKEE (reference sequence). This CDR3 has 17 amino acids. The CDR3 nucleotides are TGTGCCAGCAGCTTTAGGGCTAGTACCAGCGGAACCTACGAGCAGTACTTC. The encoded protein is CASSFRASTSGTYEQYF.

The chain joins TRBV25-1 to TRBJ2-3; no definite D call. Trimming took off 8 bases at V and 1 base at J, with 13 bases between the two ends. Germline assignment: CDR1 MGHDK and CDR2 SYGVNS. The CDR3 is made up of 14 amino acids. The CDR3 is CASGNGRGTDTQYF. DNA for the CDR3: TGTGCCAGCGGTAATGGTCGGGGCACAGATACGCAGTATTTT.

The chain is built from TRBV20-1 and TRBJ1-5, with no clear D. The V and J ends lost 0 bases and 3 bases respectively, with 3 bases between them. CDR3 size: 12 residues. Germline V gene lookup returns CDR1 DFQATT and CDR2 SNEGSKA (reference sequence). In DNA, the CDR3 is TGCAGTGCTAGAGAACCCAATCAGCCCCAGCATTTT. It yields the protein CSAREPNQPQHF.

V and J are TRBV12-3 or TRBV12-4 and TRBJ1-2; D gene uncertain. The length of the CDR3 is 14 residues. V was shortened by 1 base and J by 0 bases, with 6 bases between the two germline ends. The CDR3 nucleotides are TGTGCCAGCAGTTTAGGGTCGGCTAACTATGGCTACACCTTC. It translates to CASSLGSANYGYTF.

This clonotype was seen a handful of times. The V gene is TRBV6-5, the J gene TRBJ1-2; TRBD1 aligns across 9 bases. In germline, CDR1 is MNHEY, CDR2 SVGAGI. Trimming at V came to 0 bases and at J to 4 bases, leaving 3 bases not matched to a gene. The CDR3 is made up of 15 amino acids. The CDR3 region has the DNA TGTGCCAGCAGTTACTCAGGACAGGGGACCTATGGCTACACCTTC. Translated: CASSYSGQGTYGYTF.

This chain connects TRBV12-3 or TRBV12-4 to TRBJ2-7, with 11 bases aligning to TRBD2. With V trimmed by 5 bases and J by 3 bases, 3 bases remained unmatched. This CDR3 comprises 14 residues. The CDR3 region is CASSPTSGDYEQYF. DNA for the CDR3: TGTGCCAGCAGTCCGACTAGCGGGGACTACGAGCAGTACTTC.

The CDR3 DNA sequence: TGTGCCAGCAGCTTGGTAATAGCGGGGGGATACGATACGCAGTATTTT. Translated, it gives CASSLVIAGGYDTQYF. V usage is TRBV5-4 and J usage is TRBJ2-3; 10 bases fit TRBD2. The CDR3 runs 16 residues. Germline lookup yields CDR1 SGHNT and CDR2 YYREEE (reference sequence). Germline trimming cut 0 bases from V and 6 bases from J; bases unmatched to any gene: 7.

V is TRBV6-1 and J is TRBJ1-1; D is ambiguous. Looked up from germline, CDR1 is MNHNS and CDR2 is SASEGT. Trimming removed 4 bases from V and 11 bases from J, with 2 bases in between. The CDR3 length is 8 residues. This CDR3 reads CASSGAFF. For the CDR3, the DNA is TGTGCCAGCAGTGGCGCTTTCTTT.

This clonotype was recorded at least ten times. The rearrangement joins TRBV7-9 to TRBJ2-5, with D maybe TRBD1 (6 bases). The germline V gene encodes CDR1 SEHNR and CDR2 FQNEAQ (reference sequence). The CDR3 extends over 14 amino acids. V was shortened by 4 bases and J by 6 bases, with 15 bases between the two germline ends. The DNA for the CDR3 is TGTGCCAGCAGCTCAGGCCAAGGGGGTAAGACCCAGTACTTC. Its translation is CASSSGQGGKTQYF.

The chain has TRBV2 and TRBJ2-7; a weak D match, TRBD2 (6 bases). This CDR3 contains 13 residues. V was clipped by 5 bases and J by 1 base, with 9 bases between them. From germline, CDR1 is SNHLY and CDR2 FYNNEI. The DNA of the CDR3 is TGTGCCAGCAGTAGCGGGCCTTCCTACGAGCAGTACTTC. Its protein is CASSSGPSYEQYF.

This clonotype was found a few times. The V call is TRBV2, the J call TRBJ1-6, with 7 bases lining up with TRBD1. V shed 0 bases and J 7 bases; nucleotides not matched to a gene: 3. The CDR3 contains 15 residues. Germline V gene lookup returns CDR1 SNHLY and CDR2 FYNNEI. The CDR3 loop is CASSEALRGNSPLHF. The CDR3 DNA is TGTGCCAGCAGTGAAGCGCTCAGGGGGAATTCACCCCTCCACTTT. The full variable domain, rest sourced from reference TRBV2 and TRBJ1-6, is EPEVTQTPSHQVTQMGQEVILRCVPISNHLYFYWYRQILGQKVEFLVSFYNNEISEKSEIFDDQFSVERPDGSNFTLKIRSTKLEDSAMYFCASSEALRGNSPLHFGNGTRLTVT.

The chain joins TRBV7-2 to TRBJ1-6; D call uncertain. V was shortened by 3 bases and J by 10 bases, with 16 bases between the two germline ends. CDR3 length equals 15 residues. From germline, CDR1 is SGHTA and CDR2 FQGNSA. The CDR3 reads CASSFGRGSGSPLHF. CDR3 nucleotides: TGTGCCAGCAGCTTCGGACGGGGATCTGGATCACCCCTCCACTTT.

With respect to this clonotype: A read error may be the cause here, since a much bigger clone is one base away. The V call is TRBV4-3, the J call TRBJ2-1; TRBD2 agrees at 8 bases. The CDR3 extends over 13 amino acids. CDR1 and CDR2 (germline): LGHNA, YSLEER. CDR3 nucleotide sequence: TGCGCCGGCAGCCGAGGACTAGCCAGAGAGCAGTTCTTC. Its translation: CAGSRGLAREQFF.

For this clonotype: No conserved phenylalanine or tryptophan ends this CDR3, so it is likely a read error. This chain uses TRBV2 with TRBJ2-7, with D possibly being TRBD1 (5 bases). Germline V gene data show CDR1 as SNHLY and CDR2 as FYNNEI. Trimming pared 5 bases from V and 6 bases from J, leaving 14 bases between. This CDR3 is 13 amino acids long. CDR3 DNA sequence: TGTGCCAGCAGTCCCTGGGGCAGCTCCGAGCAGTACTTA. It encodes CASSPWGSSEQYL.

This clonotype was seen only a few times. CDR3 in DNA: TGTGCCAGCAGCCCGCGGACCCTCTCGGATTCACCCCTCCACTTT. Residues: CASSPRTLSDSPLHF. This chain connects TRBV7-9 to TRBJ1-6; no reliable D call. The CDR3 sequence is 15 residues long. The germline V gene has CDR1 SEHNR and CDR2 FQNEAQ (reference sequence). Trimming cost V 5 bases and J 8 bases, with 16 bases left between them.

CDR3 residues: CASSQDSGQSYGYTF. CDR3 DNA sequence: TGTGCCAGCAGCCAAGATTCGGGACAGTCCTATGGCTACACCTTC. The rearrangement joins TRBV4-2 to TRBJ1-2, with 7 bases fitting TRBD1. The CDR3 spans 15 residues. CDR1 is LGHNA and CDR2 is YNFKEQ in the germline V gene. V was pared by 0 bases and J by 4 bases, with 5 bases of the junction left unmatched.

This clonotype has just a few counts. The rearrangement joins TRBV9 to TRBJ1-1; D gene uncertain. V lost 3 bases and J 3 bases, leaving 15 bases between the germline ends. This CDR3 spans 15 amino acids. Germline CDR1 is SGDLS and CDR2 is YYNGEE. The CDR3 coding sequence is TGTGCCAGCAGCGCGAAGAGGGTTCCGGACACTGAAGCTTTCTTT. Encoded protein: CASSAKRVPDTEAFF.

Only a few counts were recorded for this clonotype. The chain uses TRBV7-9 and TRBJ2-1; TRBD2 matches 7 bases. V trimming: 8 bases; J trimming: 4 bases; junction bases outside the gene matches: 11. The CDR3 is 15 amino acids. CDR1 and CDR2 from the germline V gene are SEHNR and FQNEAQ (reference sequence). The CDR3 sequence is CASWSSGETYNEQFF. The DNA of the CDR3 is TGTGCCAGCTGGTCGAGCGGGGAGACTTACAATGAGCAGTTCTTC.

This clonotype showed up many times. The chain employs TRBV4-1 and TRBJ2-5; D possibly matches TRBD1 or TRBD2 (5 bases each). The CDR3 loop spans 13 amino acids. Germline values: CDR1 MGHRA, CDR2 YSYEKL. Trimming cost V 1 base and J 4 bases, with 7 bases left between them. Here the CDR3 reads CASSQVRGETQYF. In DNA form, the CDR3 reads TGCGCCAGCAGCCAAGTGAGGGGAGAGACCCAGTACTTC.

CDR3 loop: CASSQSRGRGLRDTQYF. In DNA form, the CDR3 reads TGCGCCAGCAGCCAAAGTCGTGGCAGGGGGTTGAGGGATACGCAGTATTTT. The V and J genes are TRBV4-1 and TRBJ2-3; 7 bases line up with TRBD1. The CDR3 sequence is 17 residues long. Germline V gene sequence: CDR1 MGHRA, CDR2 YSYEKL. J was trimmed by 6 bases and V by 2 bases; bases with no gene match: 14.

This clonotype was counted a few times. The chain carries TRBV27 and TRBJ2-7, with 10 bases fitting TRBD1. The germline V gene encodes CDR1 MNHEY and CDR2 SMNVEV (reference sequence). The CDR3 contains 15 residues. J lost 4 bases, V lost 2 bases, and 5 bases had no gene match. CDR3 nucleotide sequence: TGTGCCAGCAGTTTAAGGGGACAGGGGAATTACGAGCAGTACTTC. As protein: CASSLRGQGNYEQYF.

This chain joins TRBV5-1 and TRBJ1-6; D not certain. The CDR3 consists of 15 residues. Germline V gene data show CDR1 as SGHRS and CDR2 as YFSETQ. Trimming removed 0 bases at V and 10 bases at J, with 14 bases between. CDR3 sequence: CASSLDPGGESPLHF. The CDR3 DNA reads as TGCGCCAGCAGCTTGGATCCGGGCGGGGAATCACCCCTCCACTTT.

There are a few counts of this clonotype. The chain carries TRBV5-1 and TRBJ2-1, with 15 bases aligning to TRBD2. V was pared by 3 bases and J by 11 bases, with 6 bases of the junction left unmatched. This CDR3 region has 15 residues. CDR1 is SGHRS, CDR2 YFSETQ, per germline. CDR3 loop: CASSSGLAGGFQQFF. DNA of the CDR3: TGCGCCAGCAGCTCTGGACTAGCGGGAGGGTTCCAGCAGTTCTTC.

The CDR3 region has the DNA TGTGCCAGCAGTTCAGGAGGCAGCCTCAATGAGCAGTACTTC. Translating it yields CASSSGGSLNEQYF. The chain joins TRBV12-3 or TRBV12-4 to TRBJ2-1, with D maybe TRBD2 (5 bases). Matching the DNA end better, TRBJ2-7 makes the J call doubtful. This CDR3 is built from 14 residues.

Remarks on this clonotype: This could be a read error, since a much larger clone is one nucleotide away. This chain joins TRBV7-9 and TRBJ2-1; 9 bases match TRBD2. CDR1 and CDR2 from the germline V gene are SEHNR and FQNEAQ (reference sequence). This CDR3 spans 15 amino acids. V gave up 4 bases and J gave up 5 bases; unmatched junction bases: 6. The CDR3 sequence: CASSSSGGFNNEQFF. The DNA of the CDR3 is TGTGCCAGCAGCTCGAGCGGGGGGTTTAACAATGAGCAGTTCTTC.